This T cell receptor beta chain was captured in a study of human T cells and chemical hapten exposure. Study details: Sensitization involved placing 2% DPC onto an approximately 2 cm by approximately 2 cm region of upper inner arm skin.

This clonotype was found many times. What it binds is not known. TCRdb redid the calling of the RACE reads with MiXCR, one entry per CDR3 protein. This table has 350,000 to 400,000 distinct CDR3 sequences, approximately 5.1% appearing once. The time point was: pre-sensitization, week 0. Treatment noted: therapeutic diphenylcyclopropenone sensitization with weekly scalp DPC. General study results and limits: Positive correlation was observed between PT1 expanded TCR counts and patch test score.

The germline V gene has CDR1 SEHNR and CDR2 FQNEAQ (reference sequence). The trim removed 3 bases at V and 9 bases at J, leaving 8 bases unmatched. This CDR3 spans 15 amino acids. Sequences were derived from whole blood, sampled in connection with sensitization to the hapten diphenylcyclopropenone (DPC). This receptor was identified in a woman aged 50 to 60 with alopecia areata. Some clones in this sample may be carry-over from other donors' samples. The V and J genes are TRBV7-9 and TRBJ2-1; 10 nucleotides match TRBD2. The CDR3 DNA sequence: TGTGCCAGCAGCTTTGAAGCGGGGGGGCCGATTGAGCAGTTCTTC. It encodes CASSFEAGGPIEQFF.